The entry below gives a single TCR beta chain sequence along with its context. What it binds is unknown. This sample stems from a study of T cells in Graves' hyperthyroidism and ophthalmopathy. Amplification targeted TCR beta CDR3 regions from RNA transcripts. HTBI primers were the set used in a first-round RT-PCR of the TCR CDR3. TCRdb recomputed calls from the multiplex PCR reads with MiXCR, one row per CDR3 protein. Of a few hundred thousand distinct CDR3 sequences in the sample, about half were seen once. Study results and limitations: In blood, most of the thyroid clonotypes expanded above 0.001 were also present.

The CDR3 is 15 amino acids. Germline V gene sequence: CDR1 KGHSH, CDR2 LQKENI. V lost 3 bases to trimming and J lost 3 bases, with 11 bases between them. Patients aged 18 to 65 had newly diagnosed hyperthyroidism lasting under 2 months. The study excluded patients with uncontrolled infection, other autoimmune disease, pregnancy or lactation. The source material was peripheral blood or thyroid tissue (not recorded which). The source of this sequence is a woman aged 18-29 years with Graves' hyperthyroidism. The gene calls are TRBV18 and TRBJ2-2, with D maybe TRBD1 (6 bases). The CDR3 DNA reads as TGTGCCAGCTCACCGTTTACAGGGTACACCGGGGAGCTGTTTTTT. Translating gives CASSPFTGYTGELFF. Full variable domain (missing parts from reference TRBV18 and TRBJ2-2): NAGVMQNPRHLVRRRGQEARLRCSPMKGHSHVYWYRQLPEEGLKFMVYLQKENIIDESGMPKERFSAEFPKEGPSILRIQQVVRGDSAAYFCASSPFTGYTGELFFGEGSRLTVL.